This T cell receptor beta chain stems from a study of blood T cell repertoires in COVID-19. Study-wide background: COVID-19 samples collected from the United States, Italy and Spain covered acute and convalescent phases.

Measured with immunoSEQ multiplex PCR; TCRdb has only the in-frame clones, and not every one. The sample consists of some 150,000 clones, around 81% of them appearing once. The V gene end was trimmed by 6 bases and the J gene end by 2 bases; junction bases not matched to a gene: 3. The CDR3 contains 14 residues. Germline assignment: CDR1 SNHLY and CDR2 FYNNEI. Source material: peripheral blood. The TCR sequence derives from a man between 60 and 75 years old with active or convalescent COVID-19. The chain carries TRBV2 and TRBJ2-3; the match to TRBD2 covers 9 bases. CDR3 region: CASRVAGATDTQYF. The CDR3, as DNA: TGTGCCAGCAGAGTAGCGGGGGCCACAGATACGCAGTATTTT.